This TCR beta chain was identified during a study of blood T cell repertoires in COVID-19. This CDR3 has 15 amino acids. V trimming: 4 bases; J trimming: 7 bases; junction bases outside the gene matches: 8. The germline V gene encodes CDR1 LGHDT and CDR2 YNNKEL (reference sequence). The authors' processing: Counts of nucleated cells, estimated from reference gene primer amplification, were obtained. The protocol was immunoSEQ multiplex PCR, while the TCRdb copy is restricted to in-frame clones and leaves out a portion. That table is the source of V, J and clone size, and D and trimming were worked out from the DNA. This repertoire shows around 480,000 clones, roughly 87% found once; its top ten account for 0.7%.

The origin of this receptor is a woman aged 18-29 years who had recovered from COVID-19. Sequenced input: PBMCs or T cells enriched from blood (not recorded which). This sequence joins TRBV3-1 (or the pseudogene TRBV3-2) and TRBJ2-1, with 9 nucleotides matching TRBD1. CDR3 nucleotide sequence: TGTGCCAGCAGCCCCCTCCGGGACAGGGAAAATGAGCAGTTCTTC. This translates into CASSPLRDRENEQFF.